This note documents a single TCR beta chain sequence. Between the trimmed V and J ends, which lost 3 bases and 4 bases, there was a span of 14 bases. CDR1 is SGHRS and CDR2 is YFSETQ in the germline V gene. The CDR3 length is 14 residues. This specimen belongs to a study of T-cell reconstitution after alpha-beta-depleted transplantation in children. It was with unique molecular identifiers that the TCRbeta library was prepared. TCRdb used MiXCR to reprocess the PCR reads, holding one entry per CDR3 protein. The sample lists 300,000 or so distinct CDR3 sequences, almost 10% occurring once. Sample: PBMCs from the stem cell graft donor, taken from the stem cell graft. The J gene is TRBJ2-7, the V gene TRBV5-1; the D gene is possibly TRBD1 (6 bases). The sequence was obtained from a human donor who donated a stem cell graft to a child with SCID. CDR3 sequence: CASSSTGTPYEQYF. The DNA of the CDR3 is TGCGCCAGCAGCTCTACGGGGACACCGTACGAGCAGTACTTC.